Below, 10 T cell receptor beta chains from the same sample are listed, as sequenced in a study of blood T cell repertoires in COVID-19. Here immunoSEQ multiplex PCR was the method, and the copy in TCRdb shows in-frame clones only, minus some. The sample comprises approximately 100,000 clones, roughly nine tenths of which are singletons, and 17% rests with the top ten. The material sequenced was peripheral blood. The source of these receptors is a woman of 80 years or more in a cohort sampled during active COVID-19.

The rearrangement links TRBV9 to TRBJ1-3, with 8 positions matching TRBD1. The germline V gene encodes CDR1 SGDLS and CDR2 YYNGEE. The V gene end was trimmed by 4 bases and the J gene end by 0 bases; junction bases not matched to a gene: 3. This CDR3 contains 15 residues. CDR3 in amino acids: CASSFTGGSGNTIYF. The DNA of the CDR3 is TGTGCCAGCAGCTTTACAGGGGGCTCTGGAAACACCATATATTTT.

V is TRBV11-3 and J is TRBJ2-7; D gene ambiguous. Germline-derived CDR1 and CDR2 are SGHNT and YENEEA. The germline V and J ends were trimmed by 0 bases and 2 bases, with 11 bases remaining between them. This CDR3 is built from 15 residues. The DNA of the CDR3 is TGTGCCAGCAGCTTAGAGTCAACAGTCGCCTACGAGCAGTACTTC. It is translated as CASSLESTVAYEQYF.

J is TRBJ1-4 and V is TRBV18; TRBD1 matches 7 bases. The germline CDR1 and CDR2 sequences are KGHSH and LQKENI. V shed 3 bases and J 7 bases; nucleotides not matched to a gene: 14. CDR3 length equals 17 residues. CDR3 sequence reads: CASSPMTGNLPTEKLFF. Here the CDR3 DNA reads TGTGCCAGCTCACCCATGACAGGGAACCTCCCTACTGAAAAACTGTTTTTT.

The chain employs TRBV3-1 (or the pseudogene TRBV3-2) and TRBJ2-2, with D maybe TRBD1 (6 bases). The CDR3 consists of 15 residues. Germline CDR1 is LGHDT and CDR2 is YNNKEL (reference sequence). V was shortened by 3 bases and J by 3 bases, with 11 bases between the two germline ends. CDR3 in amino acids: CASSQGTYYTGELFF. CDR3 nucleotide sequence: TGTGCCAGCAGCCAGGGGACATACTACACCGGGGAGCTGTTTTTT.

This chain joins TRBV5-6 and TRBJ2-7, with D tentatively TRBD1 (5 bases). The CDR3 is 13 residues long. Germline CDR1 reads SGHDT; CDR2 reads YYEEEE. V dropped 3 bases and J dropped 5 bases, with 12 bases sitting between them. Here the CDR3 DNA reads TGTGCCAGCAGCTGGGGCAGAGTCCACGAGCAGTACTTC. Amino acids: CASSWGRVHEQYF.

V is TRBV4-2 and J is TRBJ1-1; D gene ambiguous. This CDR3 is 16 amino acids long. Trimming pared 0 bases from V and 1 base from J, leaving 12 bases between. Per germline, CDR1 LGHNA and CDR2 YNFKEQ. The CDR3 sequence: CASSQEAPPGNTEAFF. Here the CDR3 DNA reads TGTGCCAGCAGCCAAGAAGCCCCCCCCGGGAACACTGAAGCTTTCTTT.

In this sample, this clone turned up a few times. The rearrangement uses TRBV24-1 and TRBJ2-3, with no clear D. Germline V gives CDR1 KGHDR, CDR2 SFDVKD. The CDR3 contains 12 residues. Trimming shortened V by 3 bases and J by 3 bases, and 3 bases separated the two germline ends. CDR3 in DNA: TGTGCCACCAGTGATGCGACAGATACGCAGTATTTT. This encodes CATSDATDTQYF.

This chain joins TRBV2 and TRBJ1-4; no clear D gene. CDR1 and CDR2 from the germline V gene are SNHLY and FYNNEI. The ends were cut back, 8 bases at V and 4 bases at J, with 14 bases in the middle. The CDR3 totals 14 residues. This chain's CDR3 is CASLREEGNEKLFF. The CDR3 nucleotides are TGTGCCAGCTTGAGGGAAGAGGGTAATGAAAAACTGTTTTTT. Combining the CDR3 with reference TRBV2 and TRBJ1-4 gives the whole variable domain EPEVTQTPSHQVTQMGQEVILRCVPISNHLYFYWYRQILGQKVEFLVSFYNNEISEKSEIFDDQFSVERPDGSNFTLKIRSTKLEDSAMYFCASLREEGNEKLFFGSGTQLSVL.

The V call is TRBV27, the J call TRBJ2-1; 10 nucleotides align to TRBD2. Germline V lookup: CDR1 MNHEY, CDR2 SMNVEV (reference sequence). The CDR3 runs to 14 residues. Trimming removed 4 bases from V and 6 bases from J; junction bases left unmatched: 3. The CDR3 here is CASSSLAGTNEQFF. CDR3 nucleotide sequence: TGTGCCAGCAGTTCACTAGCGGGGACCAATGAGCAGTTCTTC.

This clone was observed once. The chain recombines TRBV9 with TRBJ1-3; a possible D gene is TRBD1 (5 bases). The CDR3 runs to 16 residues. V was shortened by 0 bases and J by 0 bases, with 10 bases between the two germline ends. Germline V gene data show CDR1 as SGDLS and CDR2 as YYNGEE. CDR3 sequence (DNA): TGTGCCAGCAGCGTAGGTTCAGGGCCCTCTGGAAACACCATATATTTT. As protein: CASSVGSGPSGNTIYF.